The clone carrying this T cell receptor (beta chain) was picked up many times. Each CDR3 protein is one row after TCRdb ran MiXCR on the RACE reads. The table shows approximately 72,000 distinct CDR3 sequences, with 11% occurring only once. This sample is part of a study of human T cells and chemical hapten exposure. Time point given: patch test 3, about 24 weeks after DPC sensitization. Sample treatment: therapeutic diphenylcyclopropenone sensitization with weekly scalp DPC. The CDR3 extends over 12 amino acids. Germline CDR1 and CDR2: LGHNA and YNFKEQ. The V and J ends lost 3 bases and 7 bases respectively, with 7 bases between them.

V usage is TRBV4-2 and J usage is TRBJ2-1, with D perhaps matching TRBD2 (5 bases). Source: whole blood, taken in connection with sensitization to the hapten diphenylcyclopropenone (DPC). The clonotype comes from a woman between 45 and 60 years old with alopecia areata. Some clones in this sample may be carry-over from other donors' samples. This CDR3 reads CASSHWENEQFF. In DNA form, the CDR3 reads TGTGCCAGCAGCCACTGGGAGAATGAGCAGTTCTTC.